This T cell receptor beta chain was captured in a study of blood T cell repertoires in COVID-19. As for the study in general: Nucleic acid was either cDNA or gDNA, and it came from T cells, B-cell-depleted T cells, or PBMCs.

The germline CDR1 and CDR2 sequences are LGHDT and YNNKEL (reference sequence). The CDR3 is 16 amino acids. The V segment lost 4 bases and the J segment 3 bases; nucleotides outside the gene matches: 7. Data came from immunoSEQ multiplex PCR; TCRdb stores just in-frame clones and leaves some out. The sample includes about 230,000 clones, around 84% of them seen just once. The sequencing input was peripheral blood. The chain links TRBV3-1 (or the pseudogene TRBV3-2) to TRBJ2-1, with 9 positions matching TRBD2. This receptor was identified in a man between 40 and 49 years old who had recovered from COVID-19. The CDR3 spells CASSRAGTSSYNEQFF. The CDR3 DNA reads TGTGCCAGCAGCCGGGCCGGGACTAGCAGCTACAATGAGCAGTTCTTC.